The T cell receptor beta chain described here comes from a study of blood T cell repertoires in COVID-19. Trimming left V 3 bases short and J 3 bases short, with 12 bases between. The CDR3 has 14 amino acids. From germline, CDR1 is DFQATT and CDR2 SNEGSKA (reference sequence). Methods used by the authors: The assay estimated nucleated cells by amplifying reference gene primers. Sequencing used immunoSEQ multiplex PCR; TCRdb keeps in-frame clones, though not all of them. That table is the source of V, J and clone size, and D and trimming were worked out from the DNA. The table lists 100,000 to 120,000 clones, around 83% of them singletons.

Source material: peripheral blood. The chain employs TRBV20-1 and TRBJ2-1, with D tentatively TRBD2 (6 bases). The source is an elderly woman with acute or convalescent COVID-19. As DNA, the CDR3 is TGCAGTGCTAGTTTGGGAGGCGGCTACAATGAGCAGTTCTTC. Translating it yields CSASLGGGYNEQFF.